The present T cell receptor beta chain was sequenced within a study of vaccination effects on CD4 cells after COVID-19. The CDR3 totals 13 residues. The germline CDR1 and CDR2 sequences are WSHSY and SAAADI. The ends lost 4 bases at V and 4 bases at J; junction bases unmatched: 2. Expansion with viral peptide pools was applied to antigen-specific CD4+ T cells by the ViraFEST assay prior to sequencing. After roughly ten days in culture, the CD4+ T cells were isolated. Vaccination of participants consisted of two doses of either the BNT162b2 or mRNA-1273 vaccine. A half-volume exchange with IL-2 medium occurred on days 3 and 7. With regard to this clone: Its cognate antigen is unknown.

Method: immunoSEQ multiplex PCR; TCRdb's copy keeps in-frame clones and lacks some. The sample includes 84,000 or so clones, under 80% seen only once; the top ten take more than 0.95%. The source is a human donor who received a COVID-19 vaccine. This rearrangement joins TRBV10-2 to TRBJ2-7, with TRBD1 matching over 9 bases. The sample consisted of CD4+ T cells from PBMCs cultured with HCoV-OC43 spike peptides, taken after COVID-19 vaccination. Specified subset: HCoV-OC43 spike overlapping peptide pool stimulation. The DNA of the CDR3 is TGCGCCAGCAGTGTCGGGACAGGGTACGAGCAGTACGTC. This encodes CASSVGTGYEQYV.